A selection of T cell receptor beta chains follows, all from one sample in a study of cytomegalovirus exposure and HLA in healthy donors. Produced via immunoSEQ multiplex PCR; TCRdb's table is partial and in-frame only. This table has 160,000 or so clones, roughly four fifths appearing once. What was sequenced was PBMCs. The receptor source for this set is a male donor in good health and CMV-seropositive. Each CDR3 is given with its conserved first and last residue. D genes are given only for firm matches. Some rows mark clone size as missing; the rest say once, few, many or name a class of expanded clone.

TRBV4-3,.,TRBJ2-1,TRBD2,CASSPSSVGLLAVPYNEQFF,TGCGCCAGCAGCCCAAGCTCGGTCGGGCTTCTAGCGGTTCCCTACAATGAGCAGTTCTTC
TRBV30,.,TRBJ2-1,TRBD2,CAWSVELAGGPYNEQFF,TGTGCCTGGAGTGTAGAACTAGCGGGAGGGCCCTACAATGAGCAGTTCTTC
TRBV5-1,.,TRBJ2-2,.,CASSLPGGELFF,TGCGCCAGCAGCTTGCCAGGCGGGGAGCTGTTTTTT
TRBV6-4,.,TRBJ2-7,TRBD1,CASKAGQGVESYEQYF,TGTGCCAGCAAAGCCGGACAGGGCGTCGAATCCTACGAGCAGTACTTC
TRBV2,.,TRBJ2-7,TRBD1,CASSTDRGYEQYF,TGTGCCAGCAGTACAGACAGGGGGTACGAGCAGTACTTC
TRBV27,few,TRBJ1-2,.,CASSLFGGTNYGYTF,TGTGCCAGCAGTTTATTCGGTGGTACTAACTATGGCTACACCTTC
TRBV19,.,TRBJ2-7,.,CASSTHGVEQYF,TGTGCCAGTAGTACGCACGGTGTGGAGCAGTACTTC
TRBV7-9,.,TRBJ1-5,.,CASSGQNSNQPQHF,TGTGCCAGCAGCGGACAGAATAGCAATCAGCCCCAGCATTTT
TRBV9,.,TRBJ2-3,TRBD1,CASSVGDRVGTDTQYF,TGTGCCAGCAGCGTAGGCGACAGGGTGGGGACAGATACGCAGTATTTT
TRBV28,few,TRBJ2-7,TRBD1,CASSAMTGTGPEQYF,TGTGCCAGCAGCGCGATGACCGGGACAGGGCCCGAGCAGTACTTC
TRBV15,.,TRBJ2-7,TRBD1,CATSREGTGKGEQYF,TGTGCCACCAGCAGAGAGGGGACAGGGAAGGGCGAGCAGTACTTC
TRBV6-5,.,TRBJ2-2,TRBD1,CASSYSGQAYTGELFF,TGTGCCAGCAGTTACTCGGGACAGGCGTACACCGGGGAGCTGTTTTTT
TRBV5-1,.,TRBJ2-7,TRBD1,CASSPGTGLSYEQYF,TGCGCCAGCAGCCCTGGGACAGGTTTATCCTACGAGCAGTACTTC
TRBV6-6,.,TRBJ2-7,TRBD2,CASSSPGGIVGGEQYF,TGTGCCAGCAGCTCCCCGGGGGGGATAGTAGGCGGCGAGCAGTACTTC
TRBV7-2,.,TRBJ1-2,TRBD1,CASSLGTGGLYGYTF,TGTGCCAGCAGCTTAGGGACAGGGGGCCTCTATGGCTACACCTTC
TRBV19,.,TRBJ1-2,TRBD1,CASSSRDRGYGYTF,TGTGCCAGTAGTTCCCGGGACAGGGGGTATGGCTACACCTTC
TRBV4-1,once,TRBJ1-6,TRBD1,CASSRTTAGQGLDSPLHF,TGCGCCAGCAGCCGAACGACCGCGGGACAGGGTCTAGATTCACCCCTCCACTTT
TRBV5-1,.,TRBJ2-7,.,CASSPTGFYEQYF,TGCGCCAGCAGCCCCACGGGTTTCTACGAGCAGTACTTC
TRBV13,few,TRBJ2-5,.,CASSLGPGAQYF,TGTGCCAGCAGCTTGGGCCCGGGGGCCCAGTACTTC
TRBV6-1,.,TRBJ2-1,TRBD1,CASSTGTVERNEQFF,TGTGCCAGCAGCACCGGGACAGTGGAGCGCAATGAGCAGTTCTTC
TRBV2,.,TRBJ1-2,TRBD1,CASSATGGGEGYTF,TGTGCCAGCAGCGCGACAGGGGGCGGAGAAGGCTACACCTTC
TRBV19,few,TRBJ2-1,.,CASRPPEGTNEQFF,TGTGCCAGCAGACCGCCGGAGGGAACTAATGAGCAGTTCTTC
TRBV9,.,TRBJ2-7,.,CASSLRSGVAEPQYF,TGTGCCAGCAGTCTAAGATCCGGAGTAGCGGAGCCGCAGTACTTC
TRBV11-2,.,TRBJ2-7,TRBD2,CASSPRLADYEQYF,TGTGCCAGCAGCCCAAGACTAGCGGATTACGAGCAGTACTTC
TRBV12-5,.,TRBJ2-7,TRBD1,CASGLSGGQGAYEQYF,TGTGCTAGTGGTCTGTCCGGGGGACAGGGGGCCTACGAGCAGTACTTC
TRBV5-6,.,TRBJ1-6,.,CASSFAGSGPLHF,TGTGCCAGCAGCTTTGCAGGGTCAGGACCCCTCCACTTT
TRBV6-5,.,TRBJ1-2,.,CASSYSSPRMGGYTF,TGTGCCAGCAGTTACTCGAGTCCTAGGATGGGTGGCTACACCTTC
TRBV5-1,.,TRBJ2-1,TRBD1,CASSLRQGRFYEQFF,TGCGCCAGCAGCTTACGACAGGGGAGGTTCTATGAGCAGTTCTTC
TRBV4-1,few,TRBJ2-7,TRBD1,CASSQPDRGLEQYF,TGCGCCAGCAGCCAACCGGACAGGGGGCTCGAGCAGTACTTC
TRBV27,.,TRBJ2-5,TRBD2,CASSSRGVAGGETQYF,TGTGCCAGCAGTAGCAGGGGCGTAGCGGGAGGGGAGACCCAGTACTTC
TRBV19,.,TRBJ1-6,.,CASSTPILPTGPRDSPLHF,TGTGCCAGTAGTACGCCAATACTCCCGACAGGCCCGAGGGATTCACCCCTCCACTTT
TRBV9,few,TRBJ1-2,.,CASSSRQGHGYTF,TGTGCCAGCAGCTCCCGCCAGGGCCATGGCTACACCTTC
TRBV27,.,TRBJ2-1,.,CASSLLTTTHNEQFF,TGTGCCAGCAGTTTACTTACCACCACTCACAATGAGCAGTTCTTC
TRBV11-2,.,TRBJ2-7,TRBD1,CASSSPEQGAAYEQYF,TGTGCCAGCAGCTCTCCGGAACAGGGGGCGGCCTACGAGCAGTACTTC
TRBV10-3,.,TRBJ1-1,TRBD1,CAIRLTGTGSTEAFF,TGTGCCATCAGACTTACCGGGACAGGGAGCACTGAAGCTTTCTTT
TRBV4-3,.,TRBJ1-6,.,CASSLQDSYNSPLHF,TGCGCCAGCAGCCTACAGGACTCCTATAATTCACCCCTCCACTTT